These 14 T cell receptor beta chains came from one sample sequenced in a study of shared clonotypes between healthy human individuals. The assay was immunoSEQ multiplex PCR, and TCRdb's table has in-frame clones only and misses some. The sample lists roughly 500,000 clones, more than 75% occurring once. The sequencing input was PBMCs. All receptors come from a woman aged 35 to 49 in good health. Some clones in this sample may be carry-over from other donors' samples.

The CDR3 sequence: CASSPGGPLQETQYF. Here the CDR3 DNA reads TGTGCCAGCAGTCCGGGGGGACCCTTACAAGAGACCCAGTACTTC. This sequence joins TRBV6-5 and TRBJ2-5; 7 nucleotides match TRBD2. The V and J ends lost 5 bases and 2 bases, in that order; junction bases with no gene match: 8. The germline gives CDR1 MNHEY, CDR2 SVGAGI. This CDR3 has 15 residues.

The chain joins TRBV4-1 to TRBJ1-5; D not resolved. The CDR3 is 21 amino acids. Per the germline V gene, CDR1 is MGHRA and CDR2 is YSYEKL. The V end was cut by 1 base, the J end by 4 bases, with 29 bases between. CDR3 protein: CASSQGPIGSRALIWNQPQHF. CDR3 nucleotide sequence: TGCGCCAGCAGCCAAGGACCGATTGGGTCCCGGGCCCTGATCTGGAATCAGCCCCAGCATTTT.

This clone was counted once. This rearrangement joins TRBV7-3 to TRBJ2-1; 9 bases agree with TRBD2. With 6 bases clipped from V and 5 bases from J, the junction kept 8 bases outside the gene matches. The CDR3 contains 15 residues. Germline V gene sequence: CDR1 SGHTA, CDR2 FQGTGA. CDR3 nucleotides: TGTGCCAGCAGAAGGTCGCCTAGCGGGGACAATGAGCAGTTCTTC. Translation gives CASRRSPSGDNEQFF. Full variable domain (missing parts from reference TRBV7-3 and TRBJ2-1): GAGVSQTPSNKVTEKGKYVELRCDPISGHTALYWYRQSLGQGPEFLIYFQGTGAADDSGLPNDRFFAVRPEGSVSTLKIQRTERGDSAVYLCASRRSPSGDNEQFFGPGTRLTVL.

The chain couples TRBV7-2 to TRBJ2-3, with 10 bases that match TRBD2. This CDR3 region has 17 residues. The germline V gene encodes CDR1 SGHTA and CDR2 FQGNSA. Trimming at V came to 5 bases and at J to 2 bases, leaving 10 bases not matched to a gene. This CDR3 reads CASSLPLSGRATDTQYF. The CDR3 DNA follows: TGTGCCAGCAGCCTCCCCCTCAGCGGGAGGGCCACAGATACGCAGTATTTT.

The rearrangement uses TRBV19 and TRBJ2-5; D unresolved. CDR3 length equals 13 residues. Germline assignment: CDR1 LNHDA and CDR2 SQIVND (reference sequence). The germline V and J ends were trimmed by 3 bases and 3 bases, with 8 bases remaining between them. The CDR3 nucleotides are TGTGCCAGTAGTATCCCTCCCGAAGAGACCCAGTACTTC. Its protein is CASSIPPEETQYF.

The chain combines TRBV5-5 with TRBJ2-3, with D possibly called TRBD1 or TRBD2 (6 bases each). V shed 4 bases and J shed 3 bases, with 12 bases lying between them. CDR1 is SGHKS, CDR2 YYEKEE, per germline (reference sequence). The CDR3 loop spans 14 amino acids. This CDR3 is CASSRGVSTDTQYF. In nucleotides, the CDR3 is TGTGCCAGCAGCAGGGGGGTTTCGACAGATACGCAGTATTTT.

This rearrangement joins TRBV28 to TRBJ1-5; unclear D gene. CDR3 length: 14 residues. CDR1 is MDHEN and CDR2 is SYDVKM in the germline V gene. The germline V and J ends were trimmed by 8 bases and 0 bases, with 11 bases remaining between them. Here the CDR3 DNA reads TGTGCCAGCGAGTTTCGGAATAGCAATCAGCCCCAGCATTTT. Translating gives CASEFRNSNQPQHF.

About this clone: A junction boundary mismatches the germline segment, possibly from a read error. This CDR3 is CASSTPPDREDF. As DNA, the CDR3 is TGTGCCAGCAGTACCCCCCCGGACAGGGAAGACTTC. This sequence joins TRBV28 and TRBJ2-7; TRBD1 matches 8 bases. The CDR3 is 12 residues long. Germline-derived CDR1 and CDR2 are MDHEN and SYDVKM. The entire variable domain, with the rest obtained from reference TRBV28 and TRBJ2-7, is as follows: DVKVTQSSRYLVKRTGEKVFLECVQDMDHENMFWYRQDPGLGLRLIYFSYDVKMKEKGDIPEGYSVSREKKERFSLILESASTNQTSMYLCASSTPPDREDFGPGTRLTVT.

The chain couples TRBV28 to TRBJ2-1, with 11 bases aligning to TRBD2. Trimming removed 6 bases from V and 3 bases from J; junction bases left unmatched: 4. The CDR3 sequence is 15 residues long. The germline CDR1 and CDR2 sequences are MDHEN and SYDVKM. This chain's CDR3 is CASRPLAGGYNEQFF. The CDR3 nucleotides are TGTGCCAGCAGACCTCTAGCGGGAGGCTACAATGAGCAGTTCTTC.

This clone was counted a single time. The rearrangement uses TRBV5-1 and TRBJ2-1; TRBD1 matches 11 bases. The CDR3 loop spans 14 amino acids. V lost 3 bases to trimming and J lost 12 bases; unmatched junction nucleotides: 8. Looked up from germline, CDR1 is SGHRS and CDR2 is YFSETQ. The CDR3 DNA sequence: TGCGCCAGCAGCTCAGGACAGGGGGCGTATGGGCAGTTCTTC. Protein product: CASSSGQGAYGQFF.

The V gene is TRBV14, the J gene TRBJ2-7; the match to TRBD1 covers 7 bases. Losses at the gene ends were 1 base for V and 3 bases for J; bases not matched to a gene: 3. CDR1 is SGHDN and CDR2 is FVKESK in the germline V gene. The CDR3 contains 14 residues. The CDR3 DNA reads TGTGCCAGCAGCCAAGGCCCAGGGGGCTACGAGCAGTACTTC. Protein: CASSQGPGGYEQYF. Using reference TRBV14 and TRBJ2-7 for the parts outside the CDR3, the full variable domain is EAGVTQFPSHSVIEKGQTVTLRCDPISGHDNLYWYRRVMGKEIKFLLHFVKESKQDESGMPNNRFLAERTGGTYSTLKVQPAELEDSGVYFCASSQGPGGYEQYFGPGTRLTVT.

CDR3 protein: CAIRDSSYEQYF. CDR3 sequence (DNA): TGTGCCATCAGGGACAGCTCCTACGAGCAGTACTTC. V gene TRBV10-3 combines with J gene TRBJ2-7, with D possibly TRBD1 on 6 matching bases. Trimming took off 6 bases at V and 0 bases at J, with 6 bases between the two ends. The CDR3 runs 12 residues. CDR1 and CDR2 (germline): ENHRY, SYGVKD.

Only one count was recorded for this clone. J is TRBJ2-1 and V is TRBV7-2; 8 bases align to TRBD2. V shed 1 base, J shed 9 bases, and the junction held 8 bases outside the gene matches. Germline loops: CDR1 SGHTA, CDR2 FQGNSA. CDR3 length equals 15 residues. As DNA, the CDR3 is TGTGCCAGCAGCTTAGACCGCAGCGGGAGTGGTGAGCAGTTCTTC. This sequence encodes CASSLDRSGSGEQFF.

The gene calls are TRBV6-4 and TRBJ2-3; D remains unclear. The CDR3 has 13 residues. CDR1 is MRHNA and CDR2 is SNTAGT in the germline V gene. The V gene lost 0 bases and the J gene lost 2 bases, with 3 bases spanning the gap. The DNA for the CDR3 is TGTGCCAGCAGTGACTCTCCCACAGATACGCAGTATTTT. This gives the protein CASSDSPTDTQYF.